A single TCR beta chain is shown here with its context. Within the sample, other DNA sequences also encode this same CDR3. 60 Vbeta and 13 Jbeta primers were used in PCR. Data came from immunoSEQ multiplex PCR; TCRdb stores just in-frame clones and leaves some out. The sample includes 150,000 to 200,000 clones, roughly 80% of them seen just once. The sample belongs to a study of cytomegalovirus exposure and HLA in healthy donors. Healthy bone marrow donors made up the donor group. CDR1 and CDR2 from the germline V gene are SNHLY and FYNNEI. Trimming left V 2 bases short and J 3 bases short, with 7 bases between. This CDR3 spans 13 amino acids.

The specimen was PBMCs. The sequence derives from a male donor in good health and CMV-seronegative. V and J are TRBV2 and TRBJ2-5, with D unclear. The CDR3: CASSELAEETQYF. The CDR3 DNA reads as TGTGCCAGCAGTGAATTAGCAGAAGAGACCCAGTACTTC. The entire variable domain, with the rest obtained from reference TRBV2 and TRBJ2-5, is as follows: EPEVTQTPSHQVTQMGQEVILRCVPISNHLYFYWYRQILGQKVEFLVSFYNNEISEKSEIFDDQFSVERPDGSNFTLKIRSTKLEDSAMYFCASSELAEETQYFGPGTRLLVL.